This is a list of T cell receptor beta chains from one sample in a study of a mutant IDH1 vaccine in newly diagnosed glioma. Generated by immunoSEQ multiplex PCR, the TCRdb table keeps only in-frame clones and is missing some. The sample consists of some 40,000 clones, 65% to 80% of them appearing once. These receptors lack a known antigen. Here the sequenced sample was PBMCs, taken from a glioma patient whose treatment included an IDH1 peptide vaccine. These receptor sequences come from a man aged 35-49 years with glioma. Both conserved end residues are trimmed from each CDR3. A D gene is named only where the DNA matches it firmly.

CDR3	J	D	V
ASTFGPGNTEAF	TRBJ1-1	NA	TRBV7-2
ASTLDRYGYT	TRBJ1-2	NA	TRBV6-5
ASSPGRGAPDTQY	TRBJ2-3	NA	TRBV18
ASSLDVGRTDTQY	TRBJ2-3	NA	TRBV7-6
ASSPRLGETQY	TRBJ2-5	NA	TRBV4-3
ASSPGLTNEQF	TRBJ2-1	NA	TRBV2
ASSLVDYNNEQF	TRBJ2-1	NA	TRBV7-8
ASSLGGGRTEAF	TRBJ1-1	TRBD1	TRBV7-2
ASSLAGGVNTEAF	TRBJ1-1	NA	TRBV5-1
SARVSLAQY	TRBJ2-4	NA	TRBV20-1
ASAPTVSSYNEQF	TRBJ2-1	NA	TRBV25-1
ASSPDRGWADTQY	TRBJ2-3	TRBD1	TRBV7-9
AWSVMENGEQF	TRBJ2-1	NA	TRBV30
ASKKGLSGNTIY	TRBJ1-3	NA	TRBV6-5
ASSALAGASNEQF	TRBJ2-1	TRBD2	TRBV6-4
ASSSSRELF	TRBJ2-2	NA	TRBV7-9
ASSLANQYGYT	TRBJ1-2	NA	TRBV7-2
ASSLAGGEQSYGYT	TRBJ1-2	NA	TRBV7-8
ASRSDGVTYGYT	TRBJ1-2	NA	TRBV5-1
SVRRDYEQY	TRBJ2-7	NA	TRBV29-1
ASSPRSLNTEAF	TRBJ1-1	NA	TRBV5-6
ASTSASRGVDTQY	TRBJ2-3	NA	TRBV19
SATENTEAF	TRBJ1-1	NA	TRBV20-1
ASSVERQTGELF	TRBJ2-2	NA	TRBV19
ASKGGFGETQY	TRBJ2-5	NA	TRBV6-5
AWDRGLGSPLH	TRBJ1-6	TRBD1	TRBV30
ATSDPGRAIGTEAF	TRBJ1-1	NA	TRBV15
ASSTGRANTEAF	TRBJ1-1	NA	TRBV5-4
ASSDGGYNEQF	TRBJ2-1	NA	TRBV10-1
ASSLELGSTYEQY	TRBJ2-7	NA	TRBV7-9
ASRREGASGHTGELF	TRBJ2-2	NA	TRBV2
ASSDRGGYTDTQY	TRBJ2-3	TRBD2	TRBV6-4
ASSLAARGISDTQY	TRBJ2-3	NA	TRBV5-5
ASGGPYEQY	TRBJ2-7	NA	TRBV6-5
ASSTPRSAAQPQH	TRBJ1-5	NA	TRBV19
ASRGGQGGYGYT	TRBJ1-2	TRBD1	TRBV4-1
ASSSGSSYNEQF	TRBJ2-1	TRBD2	TRBV6-4
AWSRLTGGELF	TRBJ2-2	NA	TRBV30
ASSSPGGGSYEQY	TRBJ2-7	NA	TRBV28
ASSPGLAGARSYNEQF	TRBJ2-1	TRBD2	TRBV5-1
ASSPYGDGGPQH	TRBJ1-5	NA	TRBV7-2
ASSLSAWSGGNTIY	TRBJ1-3	NA	TRBV5-1
ASSLQDGLEAF	TRBJ1-1	NA	TRBV5-4
ASSPPRAAGADTQY	TRBJ2-3	TRBD2	TRBV7-9
ASTPGQGGYYGYT	TRBJ1-2	TRBD1	TRBV19
ASSLGDSSYNEQF	TRBJ2-1	TRBD1	TRBV5-1
ASSLDGIGRETQY	TRBJ2-5	TRBD2	TRBV11-3
ASSYTTGAYEQY	TRBJ2-7	TRBD1	TRBV27
ASSRSRGRSPTDTQY	TRBJ2-3	NA	TRBV4-3
ASSKAVWDQSSYEQY	TRBJ2-7	NA	TRBV21-1
ASSPRSSGNTIY	TRBJ1-3	NA	TRBV7-2
ASSDHSNGAEAF	TRBJ1-1	NA	TRBV2
ASSLRRLASDTQY	TRBJ2-3	NA	TRBV7-9
ASSLRLAGLTGELF	TRBJ2-2	TRBD2	TRBV11-2
ASREPGQGTGNTIY	TRBJ1-3	TRBD1	TRBV10-1
ASSLPGGSYEQY	TRBJ2-7	TRBD2	TRBV13
ASSLVQGLSSEQF	TRBJ2-1	NA	TRBV7-2
ASSEPFTDTQY	TRBJ2-3	NA	TRBV10-2
SVSGTGGNQPQH	TRBJ1-5	NA	TRBV29-1
ASSQSGGGQETQY	TRBJ2-5	TRBD2	TRBV7-7